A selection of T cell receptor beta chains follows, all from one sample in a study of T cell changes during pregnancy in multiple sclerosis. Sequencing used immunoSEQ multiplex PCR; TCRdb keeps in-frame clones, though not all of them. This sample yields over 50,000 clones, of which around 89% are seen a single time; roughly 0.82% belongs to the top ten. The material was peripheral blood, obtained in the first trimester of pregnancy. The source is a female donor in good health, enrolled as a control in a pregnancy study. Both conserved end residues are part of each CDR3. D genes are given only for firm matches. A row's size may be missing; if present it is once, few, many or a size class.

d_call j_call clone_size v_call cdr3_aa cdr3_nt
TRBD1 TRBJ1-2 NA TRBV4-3 CASSQGTGITYGYTF TGCGCCAGCAGCCAAGGGACAGGGATCACCTATGGCTACACCTTC
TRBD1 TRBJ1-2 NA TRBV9 CASSPPGQGIYTF TGTGCCAGCAGCCCCCCGGGACAGGGCATATACACCTTC
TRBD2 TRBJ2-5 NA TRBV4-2 CASSPGLAVLGDETQYF TGTGCCAGCAGCCCGGGACTAGCAGTTTTAGGGGACGAGACCCAGTACTTC
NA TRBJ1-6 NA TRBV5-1 CASSLSGDTPLHF TGCGCCAGCAGCTTGTCGGGGGATACACCCCTCCACTTT
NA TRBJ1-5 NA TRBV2 CASSEVYRTYQPQHF TGTGCCAGCAGTGAAGTATACAGAACCTATCAGCCCCAGCATTTT
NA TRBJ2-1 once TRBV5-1 CASSLVGGAVSYEQFF TGCGCCAGCAGCTTGGTGGGCGGGGCTGTCTCATATGAGCAGTTCTTC
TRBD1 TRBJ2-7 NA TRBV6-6 CASSSTGDYEQYF TGTGCCAGCAGTTCAACAGGGGACTACGAGCAGTACTTC
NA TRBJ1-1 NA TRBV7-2 CASSLEWANTEAFF TGTGCCAGCAGCTTAGAGTGGGCGAACACTGAAGCTTTCTTT
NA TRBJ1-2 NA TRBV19 CASRLTGSSNGYTF TGTGCCAGTAGACTTACCGGGAGCTCAAATGGCTACACCTTC
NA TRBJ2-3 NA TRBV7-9 CASSSRPYTDTQYF TGTGCCAGCAGCTCCAGGCCCTACACAGATACGCAGTATTTT
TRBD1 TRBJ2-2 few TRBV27 CASSRQGTNTGELFF TGTGCCAGCAGTAGACAGGGAACGAACACCGGGGAGCTGTTTTTT